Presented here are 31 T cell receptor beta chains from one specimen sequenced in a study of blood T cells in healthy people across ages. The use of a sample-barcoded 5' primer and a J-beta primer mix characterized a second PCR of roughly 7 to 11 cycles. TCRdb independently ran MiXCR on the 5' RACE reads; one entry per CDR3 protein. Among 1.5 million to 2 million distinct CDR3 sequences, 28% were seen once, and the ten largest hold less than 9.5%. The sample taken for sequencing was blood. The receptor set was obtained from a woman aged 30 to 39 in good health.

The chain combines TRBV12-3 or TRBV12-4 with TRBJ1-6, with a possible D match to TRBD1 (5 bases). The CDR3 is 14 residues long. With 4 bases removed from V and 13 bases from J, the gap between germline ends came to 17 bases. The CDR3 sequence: CASSSGLSKSPLHF. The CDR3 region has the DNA TGTGCCAGCAGTTCGGGACTCTCGAAGTCGCCCCTCCACTTT.

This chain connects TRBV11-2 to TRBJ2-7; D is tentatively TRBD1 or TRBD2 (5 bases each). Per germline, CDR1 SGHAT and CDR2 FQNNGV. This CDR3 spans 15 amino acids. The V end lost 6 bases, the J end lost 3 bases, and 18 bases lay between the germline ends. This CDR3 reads CASSPDRDGLYEQYF. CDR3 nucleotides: TGTGCCAGCAGTCCGGACCGGGACGGACTCTACGAGCAGTACTTC.

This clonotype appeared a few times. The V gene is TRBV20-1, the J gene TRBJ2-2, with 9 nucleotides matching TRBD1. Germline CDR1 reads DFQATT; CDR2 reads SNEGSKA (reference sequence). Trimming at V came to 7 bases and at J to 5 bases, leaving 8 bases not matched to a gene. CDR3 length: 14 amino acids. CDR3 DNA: TGCAGTGGACTTACAGGGGGCGGAACCGGGGAGCTGTTTTTT. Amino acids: CSGLTGGGTGELFF.

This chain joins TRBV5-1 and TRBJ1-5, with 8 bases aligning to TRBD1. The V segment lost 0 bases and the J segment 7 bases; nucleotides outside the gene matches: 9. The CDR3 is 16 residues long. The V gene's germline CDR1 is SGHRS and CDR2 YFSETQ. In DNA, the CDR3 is TGCGCCAGCAGCTTGGGGGGGGCACAGGGGGGCCAGCCCCAGCATTTT. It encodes CASSLGGAQGGQPQHF. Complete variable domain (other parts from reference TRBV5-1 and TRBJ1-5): KAGVTQTPRYLIKTRGQQVTLSCSPISGHRSVSWYQQTPGQGLQFLFEYFSETQRNKGNFPGRFSGRQFSNSRSEMNVSTLELGDSALYLCASSLGGAQGGQPQHFGDGTRLSIL.

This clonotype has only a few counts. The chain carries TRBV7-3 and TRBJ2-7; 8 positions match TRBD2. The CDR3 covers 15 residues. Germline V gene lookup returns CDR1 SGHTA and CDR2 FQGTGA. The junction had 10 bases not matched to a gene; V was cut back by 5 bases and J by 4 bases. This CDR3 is CASSKQAGAAYEQYF. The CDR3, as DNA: TGTGCCAGCAGCAAACAAGCGGGGGCGGCTTACGAGCAGTACTTC.

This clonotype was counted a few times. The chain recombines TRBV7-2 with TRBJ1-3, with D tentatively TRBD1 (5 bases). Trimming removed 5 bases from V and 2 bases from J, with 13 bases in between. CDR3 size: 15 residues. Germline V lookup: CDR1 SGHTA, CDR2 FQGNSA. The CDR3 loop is CASSLRGLAGNTIYF. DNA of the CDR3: TGTGCCAGCAGCCTTAGGGGTCTGGCTGGAAACACCATATATTTT.

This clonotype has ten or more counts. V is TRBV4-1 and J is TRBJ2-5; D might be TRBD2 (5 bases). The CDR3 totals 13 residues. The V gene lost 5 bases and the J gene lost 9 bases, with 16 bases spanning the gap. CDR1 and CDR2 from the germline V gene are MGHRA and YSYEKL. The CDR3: CASSRTPRGSQYF. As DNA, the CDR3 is TGCGCCAGCAGCAGGACTCCGCGCGGTTCCCAGTACTTC.

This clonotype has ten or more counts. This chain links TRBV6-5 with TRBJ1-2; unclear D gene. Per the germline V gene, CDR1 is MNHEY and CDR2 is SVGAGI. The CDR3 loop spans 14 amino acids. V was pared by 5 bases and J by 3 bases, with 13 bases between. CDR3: CASSATEFYYGYTF. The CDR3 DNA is TGTGCCAGCAGTGCGACCGAGTTTTACTATGGCTACACCTTC.

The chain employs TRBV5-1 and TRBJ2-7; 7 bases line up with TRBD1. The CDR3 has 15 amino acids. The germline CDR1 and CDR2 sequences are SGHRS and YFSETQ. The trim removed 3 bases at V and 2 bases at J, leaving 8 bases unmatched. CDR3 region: CASSSAPDRTYEQYF. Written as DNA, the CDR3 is TGCGCCAGCAGCTCCGCCCCGGACAGGACCTACGAGCAGTACTTC. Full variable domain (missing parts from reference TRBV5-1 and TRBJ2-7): KAGVTQTPRYLIKTRGQQVTLSCSPISGHRSVSWYQQTPGQGLQFLFEYFSETQRNKGNFPGRFSGRQFSNSRSEMNVSTLELGDSALYLCASSSAPDRTYEQYFGPGTRLTVT.

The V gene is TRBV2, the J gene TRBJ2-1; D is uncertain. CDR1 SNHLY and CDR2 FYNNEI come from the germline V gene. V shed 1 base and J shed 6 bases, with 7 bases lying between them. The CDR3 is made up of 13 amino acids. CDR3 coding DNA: TGTGCCAGCAGTGAAGAAGGGATCAATGAGCAGTTCTTC. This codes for CASSEEGINEQFF.

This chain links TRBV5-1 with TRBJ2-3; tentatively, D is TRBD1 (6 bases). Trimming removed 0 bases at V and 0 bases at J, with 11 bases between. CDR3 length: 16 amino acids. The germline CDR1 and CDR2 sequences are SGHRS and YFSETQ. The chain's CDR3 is CASSLVGTPSTDTQYF. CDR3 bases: TGCGCCAGCAGCTTGGTAGGGACACCTAGCACAGATACGCAGTATTTT.

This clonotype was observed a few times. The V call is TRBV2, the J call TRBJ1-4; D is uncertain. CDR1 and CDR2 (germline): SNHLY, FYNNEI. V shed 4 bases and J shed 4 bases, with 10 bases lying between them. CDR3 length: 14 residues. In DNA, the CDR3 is TGTGCCAGCAGTGTGTGGCAGGATAATGAAAAACTGTTTTTT. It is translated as CASSVWQDNEKLFF.

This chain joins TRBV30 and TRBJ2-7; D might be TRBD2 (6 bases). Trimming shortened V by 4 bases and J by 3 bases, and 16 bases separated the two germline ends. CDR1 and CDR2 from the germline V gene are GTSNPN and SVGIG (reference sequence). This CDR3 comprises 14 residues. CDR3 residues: CAWNGGSLGYEQYF. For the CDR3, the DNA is TGTGCCTGGAATGGAGGGTCCCTGGGCTACGAGCAGTACTTC.

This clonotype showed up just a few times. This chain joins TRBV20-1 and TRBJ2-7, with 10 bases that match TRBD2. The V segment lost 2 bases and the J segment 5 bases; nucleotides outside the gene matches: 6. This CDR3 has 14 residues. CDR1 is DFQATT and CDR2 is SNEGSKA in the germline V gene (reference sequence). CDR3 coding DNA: TGCAGTGCTAGATCCCAGCGGGAGGGAAACGAGCAGTACTTC. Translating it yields CSARSQREGNEQYF.

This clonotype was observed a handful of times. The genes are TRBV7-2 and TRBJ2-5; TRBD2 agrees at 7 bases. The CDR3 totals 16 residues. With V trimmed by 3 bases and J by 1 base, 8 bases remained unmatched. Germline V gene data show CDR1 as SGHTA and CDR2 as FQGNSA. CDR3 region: CASSFRAGVSQETQYF. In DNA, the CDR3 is TGTGCCAGCAGCTTTAGGGCGGGAGTGAGCCAAGAGACCCAGTACTTC.

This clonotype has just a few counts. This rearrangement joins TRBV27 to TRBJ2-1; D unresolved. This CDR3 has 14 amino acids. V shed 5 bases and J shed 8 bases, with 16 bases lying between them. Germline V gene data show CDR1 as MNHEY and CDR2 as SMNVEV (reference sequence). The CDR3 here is CASSTPDPRDEQFF. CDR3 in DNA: TGTGCCAGCAGTACCCCGGACCCCCGTGATGAGCAGTTCTTC.

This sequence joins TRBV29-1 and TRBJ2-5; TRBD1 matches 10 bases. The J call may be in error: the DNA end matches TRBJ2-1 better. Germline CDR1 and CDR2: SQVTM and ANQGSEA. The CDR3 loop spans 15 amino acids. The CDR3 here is CSVVGQGMGSETQFF. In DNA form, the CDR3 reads TGCAGCGTTGTGGGACAGGGGATGGGGTCAGAGACCCAGTTCTTC.

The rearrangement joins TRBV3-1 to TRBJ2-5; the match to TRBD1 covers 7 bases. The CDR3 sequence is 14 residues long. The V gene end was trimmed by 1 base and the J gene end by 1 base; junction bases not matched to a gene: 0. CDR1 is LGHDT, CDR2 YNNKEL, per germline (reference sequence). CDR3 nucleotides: TGTGCCAGCAGCCAAGCAGGGGGCCAAGAGACCCAGTACTTC. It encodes CASSQAGGQETQYF.

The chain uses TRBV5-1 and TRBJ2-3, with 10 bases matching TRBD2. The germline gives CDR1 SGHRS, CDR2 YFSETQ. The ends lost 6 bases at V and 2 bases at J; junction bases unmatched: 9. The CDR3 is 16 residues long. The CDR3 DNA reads TGCGCCAGCAATAGCGGGGGGCCCAGATTCACAGATACGCAGTATTTT. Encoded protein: CASNSGGPRFTDTQYF.

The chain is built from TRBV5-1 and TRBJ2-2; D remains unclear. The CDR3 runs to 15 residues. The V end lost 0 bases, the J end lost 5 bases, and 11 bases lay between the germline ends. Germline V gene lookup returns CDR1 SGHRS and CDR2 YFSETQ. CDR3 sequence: CASSLGRSETGELFF. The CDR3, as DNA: TGCGCCAGCAGCTTGGGCAGGTCGGAAACCGGGGAGCTGTTTTTT.

The CDR3, as DNA: TGTGCCAGCAGCTTGGCTGAGATGGGACAGAGCGAGCAGTACTTC. This codes for CASSLAEMGQSEQYF. V and J are TRBV5-4 and TRBJ2-7; 7 nucleotides agree with TRBD1. Germline V gene data show CDR1 as SGHNT and CDR2 as YYREEE (reference sequence). CDR3 length: 15 residues. The V gene end was trimmed by 0 bases and the J gene end by 6 bases; junction bases not matched to a gene: 9.

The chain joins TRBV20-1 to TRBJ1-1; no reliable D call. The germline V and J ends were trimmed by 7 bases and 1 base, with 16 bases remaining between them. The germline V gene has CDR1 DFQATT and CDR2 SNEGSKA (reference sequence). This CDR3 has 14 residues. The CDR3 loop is CSGTGGVANTEAFF. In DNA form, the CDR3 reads TGCAGTGGAACTGGCGGGGTTGCGAACACTGAAGCTTTCTTT.

The CDR3 spells CSARDGNRNTDTQYF. In DNA form, the CDR3 reads TGCAGTGCTAGAGATGGGAACAGGAACACAGATACGCAGTATTTT. The chain couples TRBV20-1 to TRBJ2-3, with a tentative D call TRBD1 (5 bases). Germline assignment: CDR1 DFQATT and CDR2 SNEGSKA (reference sequence). This CDR3 has 15 residues. Between the trimmed V and J ends, which lost 0 bases and 2 bases, there was a span of 12 bases.

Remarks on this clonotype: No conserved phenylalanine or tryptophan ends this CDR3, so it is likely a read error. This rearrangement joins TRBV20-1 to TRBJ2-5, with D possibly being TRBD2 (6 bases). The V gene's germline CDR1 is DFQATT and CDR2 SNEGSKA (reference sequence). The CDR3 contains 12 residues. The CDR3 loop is CMCGISPETQYC. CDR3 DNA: TGCATGTGCGGGATCTCCCCAGAGACCCAGTACTGC.

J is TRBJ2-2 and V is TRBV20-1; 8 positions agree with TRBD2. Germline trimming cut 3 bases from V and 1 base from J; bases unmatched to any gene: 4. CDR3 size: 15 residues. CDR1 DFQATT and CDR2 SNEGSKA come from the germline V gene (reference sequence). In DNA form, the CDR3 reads TGCAGTGCTAGGTTAAGCGGGAGGAACACCGGGGAGCTGTTTTTT. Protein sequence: CSARLSGRNTGELFF.

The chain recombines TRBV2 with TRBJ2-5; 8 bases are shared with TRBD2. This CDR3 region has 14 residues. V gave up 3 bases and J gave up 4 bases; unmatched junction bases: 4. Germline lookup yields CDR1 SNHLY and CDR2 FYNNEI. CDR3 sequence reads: CASSDGRARETQYF. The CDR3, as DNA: TGTGCCAGCAGTGACGGGAGGGCCCGAGAGACCCAGTACTTC.

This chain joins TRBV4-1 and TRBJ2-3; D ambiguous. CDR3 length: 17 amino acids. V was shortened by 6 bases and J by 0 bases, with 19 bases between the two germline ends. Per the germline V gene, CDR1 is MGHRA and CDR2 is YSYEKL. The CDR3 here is CASSPGRLRTSTDTQYF. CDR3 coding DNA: TGCGCCAGCAGTCCCGGCCGCCTGAGAACTAGCACAGATACGCAGTATTTT.

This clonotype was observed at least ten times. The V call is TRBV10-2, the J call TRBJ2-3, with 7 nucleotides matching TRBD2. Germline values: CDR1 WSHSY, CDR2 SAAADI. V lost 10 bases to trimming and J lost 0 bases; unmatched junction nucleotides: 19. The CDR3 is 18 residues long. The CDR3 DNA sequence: TGCGCCACCAAGGCCCAAGCGGGGCTTACCAAAAGCACAGATACGCAGTATTTT. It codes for CATKAQAGLTKSTDTQYF.

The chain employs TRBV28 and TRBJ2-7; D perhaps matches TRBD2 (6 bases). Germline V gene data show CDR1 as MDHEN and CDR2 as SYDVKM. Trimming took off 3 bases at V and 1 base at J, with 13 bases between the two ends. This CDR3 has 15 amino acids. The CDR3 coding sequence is TGTGCCAGCAGTTTCCTCCTGCGGGGATCCTACGAGCAGTACTTC. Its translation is CASSFLLRGSYEQYF.

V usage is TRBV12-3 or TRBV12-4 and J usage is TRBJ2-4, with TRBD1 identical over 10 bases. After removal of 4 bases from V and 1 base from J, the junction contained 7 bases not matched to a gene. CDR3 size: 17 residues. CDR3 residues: CASSSVDRGPAKNIQYF. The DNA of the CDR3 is TGTGCCAGCAGTTCTGTAGACAGGGGGCCGGCCAAAAACATTCAGTACTTC.

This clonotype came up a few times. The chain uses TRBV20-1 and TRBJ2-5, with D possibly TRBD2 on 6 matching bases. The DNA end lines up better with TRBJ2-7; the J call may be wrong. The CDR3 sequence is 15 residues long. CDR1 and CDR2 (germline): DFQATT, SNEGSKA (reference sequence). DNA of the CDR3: TGCAGTGCTAGAGTTTCTAGCGTTAATCTCGGCGAGCAGTACTTC. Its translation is CSARVSSVNLGEQYF.